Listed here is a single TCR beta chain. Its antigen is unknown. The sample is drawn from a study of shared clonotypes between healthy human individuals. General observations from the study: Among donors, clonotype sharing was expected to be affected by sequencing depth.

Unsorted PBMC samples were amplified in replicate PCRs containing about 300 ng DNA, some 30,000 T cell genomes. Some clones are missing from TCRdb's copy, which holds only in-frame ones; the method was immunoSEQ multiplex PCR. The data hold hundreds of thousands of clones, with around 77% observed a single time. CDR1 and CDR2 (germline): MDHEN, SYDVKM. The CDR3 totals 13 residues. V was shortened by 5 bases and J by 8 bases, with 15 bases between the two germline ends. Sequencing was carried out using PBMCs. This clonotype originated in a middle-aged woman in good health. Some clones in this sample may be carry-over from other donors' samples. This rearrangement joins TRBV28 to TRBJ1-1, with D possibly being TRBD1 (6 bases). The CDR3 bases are TGTGCCAGCAGTCTCTTCGGTGGGACAGAAGCTTTCTTT. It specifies CASSLFGGTEAFF. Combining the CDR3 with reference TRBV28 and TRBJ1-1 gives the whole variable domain DVKVTQSSRYLVKRTGEKVFLECVQDMDHENMFWYRQDPGLGLRLIYFSYDVKMKEKGDIPEGYSVSREKKERFSLILESASTNQTSMYLCASSLFGGTEAFFGQGTRLTVV.